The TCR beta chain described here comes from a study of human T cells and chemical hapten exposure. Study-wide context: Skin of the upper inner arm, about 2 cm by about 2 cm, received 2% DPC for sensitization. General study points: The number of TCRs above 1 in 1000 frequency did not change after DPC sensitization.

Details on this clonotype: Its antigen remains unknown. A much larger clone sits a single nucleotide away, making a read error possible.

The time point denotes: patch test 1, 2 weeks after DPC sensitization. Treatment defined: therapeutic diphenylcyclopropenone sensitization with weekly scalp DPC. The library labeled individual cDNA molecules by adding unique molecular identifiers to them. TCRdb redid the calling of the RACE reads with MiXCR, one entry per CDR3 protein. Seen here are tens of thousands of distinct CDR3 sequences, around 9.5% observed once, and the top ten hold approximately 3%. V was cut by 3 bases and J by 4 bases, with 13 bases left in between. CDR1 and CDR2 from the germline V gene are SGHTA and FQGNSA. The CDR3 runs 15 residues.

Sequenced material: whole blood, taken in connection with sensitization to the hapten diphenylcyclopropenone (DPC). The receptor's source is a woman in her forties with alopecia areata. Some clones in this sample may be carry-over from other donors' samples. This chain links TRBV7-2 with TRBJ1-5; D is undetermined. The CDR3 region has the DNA TGTGCCAGCAGCTTTGCGACGGACGGGAATCAGCCCCAGCATTTT. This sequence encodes CASSFATDGNQPQHF.